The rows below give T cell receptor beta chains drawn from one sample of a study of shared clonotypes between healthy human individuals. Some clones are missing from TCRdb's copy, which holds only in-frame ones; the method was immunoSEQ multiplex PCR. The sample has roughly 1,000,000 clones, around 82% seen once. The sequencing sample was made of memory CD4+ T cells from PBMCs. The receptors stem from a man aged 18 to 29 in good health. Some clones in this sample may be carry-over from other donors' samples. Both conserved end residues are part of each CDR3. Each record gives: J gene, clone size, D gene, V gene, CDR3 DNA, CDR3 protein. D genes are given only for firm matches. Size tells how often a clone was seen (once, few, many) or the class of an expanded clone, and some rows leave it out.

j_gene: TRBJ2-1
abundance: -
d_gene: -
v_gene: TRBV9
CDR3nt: TGTGCCAGCAGCGTAGATTTAACGAATGAGCAGTTCTTC
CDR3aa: CASSVDLTNEQFF

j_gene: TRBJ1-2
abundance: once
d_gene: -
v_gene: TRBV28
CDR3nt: TGTGCCAGCAGGTGGGGAAATGTGCAGGGCTACACCTTC
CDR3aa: CASRWGNVQGYTF

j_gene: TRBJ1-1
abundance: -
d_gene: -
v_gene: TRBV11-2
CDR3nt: TGTGCCAGCAGGCTAGAATTGAACACTGAAGCTTTCTTT
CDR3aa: CASRLELNTEAFF

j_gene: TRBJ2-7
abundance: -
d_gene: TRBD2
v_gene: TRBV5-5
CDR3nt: TGTGCCAGCAGCTTGATACTAGCGGGGACTCGAGAGCAGTACTTC
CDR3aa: CASSLILAGTREQYF

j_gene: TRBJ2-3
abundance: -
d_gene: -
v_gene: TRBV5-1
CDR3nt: TGCGCCAGCAGCCCGGGGGCGGGAGTCGGCACAGATACGCAGTATTTT
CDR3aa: CASSPGAGVGTDTQYF

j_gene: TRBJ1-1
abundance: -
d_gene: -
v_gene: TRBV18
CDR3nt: TGTGCCAGCTCACTGGGACTCCTGATGAACACTGAAGCTTTCTTT
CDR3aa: CASSLGLLMNTEAFF

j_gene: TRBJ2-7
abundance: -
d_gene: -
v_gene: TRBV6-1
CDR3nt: TGTGCCAGCAACGGACGGAACTACGAGCAGTACTTC
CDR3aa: CASNGRNYEQYF

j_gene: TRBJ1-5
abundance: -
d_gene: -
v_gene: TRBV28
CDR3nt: TGTGCCAGCACCCCAGGAGGGTATGGCAATCAGCCCCAGCATTTT
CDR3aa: CASTPGGYGNQPQHF

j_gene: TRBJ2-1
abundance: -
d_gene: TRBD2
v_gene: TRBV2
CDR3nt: TGTGCCACCCCCGGGACTAGCGGGAGTAATGAGCAGTTCTTC
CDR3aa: CATPGTSGSNEQFF

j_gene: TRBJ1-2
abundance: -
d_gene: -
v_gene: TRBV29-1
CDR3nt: TGCAGCGTTGTGGCCACGAGGTCCTTGGGCTACACCTTC
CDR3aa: CSVVATRSLGYTF

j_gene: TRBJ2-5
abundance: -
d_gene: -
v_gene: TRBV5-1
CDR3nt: TGCGCCAGCAGCGTGGGGGAATATCAAGAGACCCAGTACTTC
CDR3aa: CASSVGEYQETQYF

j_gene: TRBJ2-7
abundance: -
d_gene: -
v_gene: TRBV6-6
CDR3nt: TGTGCCAGCGCTACTCCCCGGGACAACTCCTACGAGCAGTACTTC
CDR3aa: CASATPRDNSYEQYF

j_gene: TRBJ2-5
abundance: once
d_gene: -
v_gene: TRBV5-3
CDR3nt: TGTGCCAGGGGTCGCGGGTACCAAGAGACCCAGTACTTC
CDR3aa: CARGRGYQETQYF

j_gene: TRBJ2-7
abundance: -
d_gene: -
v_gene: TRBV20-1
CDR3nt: TGCAGTGCTGACGGGGTGCACGAGCAGTACTTC
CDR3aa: CSADGVHEQYF

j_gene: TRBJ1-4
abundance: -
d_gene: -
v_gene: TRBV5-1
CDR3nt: TGCGCCAGCAGCTTGACATCAAGGCCTGTGGGTGAAAAACTGTTTTTT
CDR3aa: CASSLTSRPVGEKLFF

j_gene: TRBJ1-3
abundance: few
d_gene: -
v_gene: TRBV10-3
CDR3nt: TGTGCCATCACCCGAGACTCTGGAAACACCATATATTTT
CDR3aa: CAITRDSGNTIYF

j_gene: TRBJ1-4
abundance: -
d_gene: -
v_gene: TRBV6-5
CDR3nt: TGTGCCAGCAGTTACGTGGGAGGGGGGAGTGAAAAACTGTTTTTT
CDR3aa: CASSYVGGGSEKLFF

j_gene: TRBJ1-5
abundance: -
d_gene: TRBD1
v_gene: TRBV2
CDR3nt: TGTGCCAGTCAGGGACAGAACAATCAGCCCCAGCATTTT
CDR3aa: CASQGQNNQPQHF

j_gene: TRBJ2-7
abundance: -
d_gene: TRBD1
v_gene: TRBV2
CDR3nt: TGTGCCAGCAGTGAAGGGCAGGGGGCGTACGAGCAGTACTTC
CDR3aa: CASSEGQGAYEQYF

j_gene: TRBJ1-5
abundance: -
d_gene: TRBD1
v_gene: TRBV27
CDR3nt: TGTGCCAGCAGTTTCAGGGGGTTCAATCAGCCCCAGCATTTT
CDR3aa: CASSFRGFNQPQHF

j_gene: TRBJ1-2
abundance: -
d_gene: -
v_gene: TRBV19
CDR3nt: TGTGCCAGTAGCCAAAGACGGGCGGGGGGCTATGGCTACACCTTC
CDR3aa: CASSQRRAGGYGYTF

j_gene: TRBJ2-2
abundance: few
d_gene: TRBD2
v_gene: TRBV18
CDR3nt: TGTGCCAGCTCATCAGCGACTAGCGGAACCGGGGAGCTGTTTTTT
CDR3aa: CASSSATSGTGELFF

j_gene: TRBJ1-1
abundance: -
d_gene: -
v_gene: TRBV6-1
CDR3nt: TGTGCCAGCAGTGATAAGGGGGGACCCTCCACTGAAGCTTTCTTT
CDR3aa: CASSDKGGPSTEAFF

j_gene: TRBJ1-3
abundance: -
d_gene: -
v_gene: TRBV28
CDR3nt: TGTGCCAGCAGTTTGCCTACTCAGGACAGAGGAAACACCATATATTTT
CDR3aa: CASSLPTQDRGNTIYF

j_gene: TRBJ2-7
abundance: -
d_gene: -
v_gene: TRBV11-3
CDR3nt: TGTGCCAGCAGCCAGCATGACGGCGAGCAGTACTTC
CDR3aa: CASSQHDGEQYF

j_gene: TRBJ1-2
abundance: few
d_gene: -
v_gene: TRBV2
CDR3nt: TGTGCCAGCAGTGAAACGCCTGAGGGGGGTTATGGCTACACCTTC
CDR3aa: CASSETPEGGYGYTF

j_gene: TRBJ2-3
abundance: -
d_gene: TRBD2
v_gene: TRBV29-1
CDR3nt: TGCAGCGTGGAGGGACTAGCGGGACTGTCAGATACGCAGTATTTT
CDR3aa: CSVEGLAGLSDTQYF

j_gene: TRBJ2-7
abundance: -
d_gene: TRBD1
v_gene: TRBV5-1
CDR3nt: TGCGCCAGCAGCCCGGACAGGGCGTGGGAGCAGTACTTC
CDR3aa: CASSPDRAWEQYF

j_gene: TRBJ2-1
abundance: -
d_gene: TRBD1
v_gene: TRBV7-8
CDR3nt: TGTGCCAGCAGTAGCCGGGACAGGGGATCGGGTGAGCAGTTCTTC
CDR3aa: CASSSRDRGSGEQFF

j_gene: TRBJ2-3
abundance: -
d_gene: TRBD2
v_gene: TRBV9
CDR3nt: TGTGCCAGCAGCGTAGGGTCGGGAGGGCCTACAGATACGCAGTATTTT
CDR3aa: CASSVGSGGPTDTQYF

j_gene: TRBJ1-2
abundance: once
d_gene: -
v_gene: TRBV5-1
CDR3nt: TGCGCCAGTAGCACGGGACCTTCTAACTATGGCTACACCTTC
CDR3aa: CASSTGPSNYGYTF

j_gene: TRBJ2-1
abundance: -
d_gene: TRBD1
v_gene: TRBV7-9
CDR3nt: TGTGCCAGCAGCTTACGGGACAGCCCCTACAATGAGCAGTTCTTC
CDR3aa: CASSLRDSPYNEQFF

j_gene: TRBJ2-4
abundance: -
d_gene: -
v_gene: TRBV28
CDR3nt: TGTGCCAGCAGGGGGGGGCACATTCAGTACTTC
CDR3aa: CASRGGHIQYF

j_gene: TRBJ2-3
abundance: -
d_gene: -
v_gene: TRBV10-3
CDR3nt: TGTGCCATCAGTGAGGTCTCGGTGACAGATACGCAGTATTTT
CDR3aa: CAISEVSVTDTQYF

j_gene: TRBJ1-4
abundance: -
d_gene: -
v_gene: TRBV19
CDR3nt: TGTGCCAGTAACCCAACTGGGGGTTATGAAAAACTGTTTTTT
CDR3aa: CASNPTGGYEKLFF

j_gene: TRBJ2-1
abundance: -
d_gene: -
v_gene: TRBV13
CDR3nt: TGTGCCAGCAGCCCCCCTGAGGAAGAGCAGTTCTTC
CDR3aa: CASSPPEEEQFF

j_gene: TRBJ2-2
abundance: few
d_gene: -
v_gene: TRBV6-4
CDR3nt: TGTGCCAGCAGTGCCGAGCTTGGCGGGGAGCTGTTTTTT
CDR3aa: CASSAELGGELFF

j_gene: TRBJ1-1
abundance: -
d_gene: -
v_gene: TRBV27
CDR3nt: TGTGCCAGCAGTTCCTCCATGGGGACTGAAGCTTTCTTT
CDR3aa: CASSSSMGTEAFF

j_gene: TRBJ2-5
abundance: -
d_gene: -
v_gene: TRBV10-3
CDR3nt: TGTGCCATCAGTGACGTGGGGGGAGAGACCCAGTACTTC
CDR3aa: CAISDVGGETQYF

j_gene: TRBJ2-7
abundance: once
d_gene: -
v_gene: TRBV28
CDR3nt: TGTGCCAGCAGTCCCACCTGGGGGCAGCCGGACAGCTCCTACGAGCAGTACTTC
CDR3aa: CASSPTWGQPDSSYEQYF

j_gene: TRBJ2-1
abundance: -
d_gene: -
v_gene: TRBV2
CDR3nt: TGTGCCAGCAGGGTTCAGGGGTCCGCTTCGCCCAATGAGCAGTTCTTC
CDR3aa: CASRVQGSASPNEQFF

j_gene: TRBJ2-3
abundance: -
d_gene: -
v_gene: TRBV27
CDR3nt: TGTGCCAGCAGTTTGAAGGGCCCCACAGATACGCAGTATTTT
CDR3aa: CASSLKGPTDTQYF

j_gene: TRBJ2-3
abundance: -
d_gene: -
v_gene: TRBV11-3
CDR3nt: TGTGCCAGCAGCTTAGCACCCTTGGGCACAGATACGCAGTATTTT
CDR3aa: CASSLAPLGTDTQYF

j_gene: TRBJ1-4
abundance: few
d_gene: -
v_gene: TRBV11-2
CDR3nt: TGTGCCAGCAGCTTATTAGGCGGGGCAACTAATGAAAAACTGTTTTTT
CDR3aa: CASSLLGGATNEKLFF

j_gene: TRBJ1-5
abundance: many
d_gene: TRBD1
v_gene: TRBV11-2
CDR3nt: TGTGCCAGCAGCCCGACAGGGGGCTACGGTCAGCCCCAGCATTTT
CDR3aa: CASSPTGGYGQPQHF

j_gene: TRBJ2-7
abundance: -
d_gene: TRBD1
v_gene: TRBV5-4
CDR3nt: TGTGCCAGCAGCTTGGCGGGACAGGGGGTGGAGCAGTACTTC
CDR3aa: CASSLAGQGVEQYF

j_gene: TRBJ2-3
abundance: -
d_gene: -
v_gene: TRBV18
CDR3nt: TGTGCCAGCTCACCGGGACTTCAAGATACGCAGTATTTT
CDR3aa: CASSPGLQDTQYF